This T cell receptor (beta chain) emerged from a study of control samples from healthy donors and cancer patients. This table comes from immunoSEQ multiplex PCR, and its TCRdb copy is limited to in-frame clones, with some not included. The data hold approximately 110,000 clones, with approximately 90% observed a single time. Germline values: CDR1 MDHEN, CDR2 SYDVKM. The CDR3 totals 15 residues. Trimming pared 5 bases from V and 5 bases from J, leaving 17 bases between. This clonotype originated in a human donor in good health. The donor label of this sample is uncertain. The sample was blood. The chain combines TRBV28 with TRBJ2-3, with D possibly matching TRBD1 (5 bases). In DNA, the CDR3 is TGTGCCAGCAGTCTCCAGGGTTCCCACAGAGATACGCAGTATTTT. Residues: CASSLQGSHRDTQYF. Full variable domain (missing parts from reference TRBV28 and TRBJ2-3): DVKVTQSSRYLVKRTGEKVFLECVQDMDHENMFWYRQDPGLGLRLIYFSYDVKMKEKGDIPEGYSVSREKKERFSLILESASTNQTSMYLCASSLQGSHRDTQYFGPGTRLTVL.